One and the same sample provided the 16 T cell receptor beta chains below, sequenced in a study of synovial regulatory T cells in juvenile arthritis. The data were produced by immunoSEQ multiplex PCR, yet TCRdb's version contains in-frame clones alone and is incomplete. The sample data list around 6,400 clones. Input material: Treg cells from blood. Subset described: remaining (HLA-DR-negative) circulating blood Treg cells. The receptors come from a donor aged 2-35 years with juvenile idiopathic arthritis.

The chain links TRBV18 to TRBJ2-5; there is no DNA to check the TCRdb D call of TRBD1. This CDR3 is built from 14 residues. The DNA sequence is not available. CDR1 and CDR2 from the germline V gene are KGHSH and LQKENI. The CDR3 loop reads CASSPRADQETQYF.

This rearrangement joins TRBV15 to TRBJ1-2; the TCRdb call, TRBD1, lacks DNA for checking. CDR3 size: 15 residues. The DNA sequence is not available. The germline gives CDR1 LNHNV, CDR2 YYDKDF (reference sequence). The CDR3 region is CATSSTSGLVGGYTF.

The V call is TRBV11-1, the J call TRBJ2-3; TCRdb's assignment of TRBD2 cannot be checked, as there is no DNA. This CDR3 comprises 16 residues. No DNA sequence was recorded. Germline V CDR1 and CDR2: SGHAT, FQDESV (reference sequence). CDR3 sequence reads: CASSRKLAGVGDTQYF. Full variable domain (remainder filled in from reference TRBV11-1 and TRBJ2-3): EAEVAQSPRYKITEKSQAVAFWCDPISGHATLYWYRQILGQGPELLVQFQDESVVDDSQLPKDRFSAERLKGVDSTLKIQPAELGDSAMYLCASSRKLAGVGDTQYFGPGTRLTVL.

The V call is TRBV6-6, the J call TRBJ2-1; the TCRdb call, TRBD1, lacks DNA for checking. Germline assignment: CDR1 MNHNY and CDR2 SVGAGI (reference sequence). This CDR3 has 15 amino acids. Only the protein is on record. CDR3: CASSYSGQGWSEQFF.

This chain uses TRBV29-1 with TRBJ2-7; TCRdb designates TRBD1, a call that cannot be tested without DNA. The V gene's germline CDR1 is SQVTM and CDR2 ANQGSEA. There are 15 residues in the CDR3. No nucleotide data were recorded. CDR3 in amino acids: CSVGSPGQSSYEQYF.

The V gene is TRBV18, the J gene TRBJ1-2; TCRdb outputs TRBD1, but without DNA this stays unchecked. The V gene's germline CDR1 is KGHSH and CDR2 LQKENI. CDR3 length: 14 residues. No DNA is given. The CDR3 sequence: CASSDRGTLYGYTF.

The J gene is TRBJ1-4, the V gene TRBV7-9. Germline loops: CDR1 SEHNR, CDR2 FQNEAQ (reference sequence). The CDR3 extends over 16 amino acids. This entry has no DNA. The CDR3 spells CASSHWRGSTNEKLFF.

The chain uses TRBV2 and TRBJ2-1; with no DNA, the TCRdb D assignment of TRBD2 cannot be verified. Germline values: CDR1 SNHLY, CDR2 FYNNEI. The CDR3 sequence is 12 residues long. A DNA sequence was not provided. The CDR3 loop reads CASSEQRNEQFF.

V usage is TRBV15 and J usage is TRBJ2-3; TCRdb calls TRBD2, which cannot be checked without DNA. Germline V lookup: CDR1 LNHNV, CDR2 YYDKDF (reference sequence). This CDR3 is built from 13 residues. The DNA sequence is not available. The CDR3 sequence: CATSRVSAGTQYF.

The chain links TRBV7-2 to TRBJ1-1. Germline V CDR1 and CDR2: SGHTA, FQGNSA. The CDR3 runs 15 residues. This entry has no DNA. This chain's CDR3 is CASSLGTGRSTEAFF.

The chain employs TRBV7-2 and TRBJ2-2; absent DNA, TCRdb's TRBD1 call cannot be checked. The CDR3 is made up of 15 amino acids. The entry carries no DNA sequence. In germline, CDR1 is SGHTA, CDR2 FQGNSA. The CDR3 sequence: CASGMKQGNTGELFF.

The gene calls are TRBV30 and TRBJ1-4. CDR3 length equals 13 residues. DNA is not recorded here. The germline CDR1 and CDR2 sequences are GTSNPN and SVGIG (reference sequence). CDR3 sequence: CAWQQQTNEKLFF. Full variable domain (missing parts from reference TRBV30 and TRBJ1-4): SQTIHQWPATLVQPVGSPLSLECTVEGTSNPNLYWYRQAAGRGLQLLFYSVGIGQISSEVPQNLSASRPQDRQFILSSKKLLLSDSGFYLCAWQQQTNEKLFFGSGTQLSVL.

V and J are TRBV10-1 and TRBJ2-2; the TCRdb D gene call, TRBD1, has no DNA to confirm it. The CDR3 spans 13 residues. No DNA is recorded. CDR1 and CDR2 from the germline V gene are WNHNN and SYGVQD (reference sequence). CDR3 region: CASSQGSSGELFF.

CDR3 region: CASSLDRFSYEQYF. The genes are TRBV5-1 and TRBJ2-7; TCRdb's D gene call, TRBD1, goes unchecked for lack of DNA. The CDR3 length is 14 residues. No DNA is listed. Looked up from germline, CDR1 is SGHRS and CDR2 is YFSETQ.

The genes are TRBV6-5 and TRBJ2-3; TCRdb picks TRBD1, but there is no DNA to check that call. CDR1 MNHEY and CDR2 SVGAGI come from the germline V gene. The CDR3 extends over 14 amino acids. The nucleotide record is missing. The CDR3 sequence is CASSLPYVGGRQYF.

The chain couples TRBV7-8 to TRBJ2-7; without DNA, the TCRdb call of TRBD1 cannot be checked. The CDR3 extends over 13 amino acids. This entry has no DNA. CDR1 is SGHVS and CDR2 is FQNEAQ in the germline V gene. The CDR3 region is CASSLTQNYEQYF.